The source of this T cell receptor (beta chain) is a study of T cells after yellow fever vaccination. TCRdb independently ran MiXCR on the 5' RACE reads; one entry per CDR3 protein. This table holds about 350,000 distinct CDR3 sequences, around 8.1% found once. Germline V CDR1 and CDR2: SQVTM, ANQGSEA. The CDR3 has 15 amino acids. The J segment lost 7 bases and the V segment lost 6 bases, leaving 11 bases of the junction unmatched. Sequenced here: PBMCs, sampled more than 35 days after the first yellow fever vaccination. The gene calls are TRBV29-1 and TRBJ2-1; 11 bases align to TRBD2. The TCR comes from a man younger than 30 who received the YFV17D yellow fever vaccine. The CDR3 sequence is CSVLWASGGSNEQFF. The CDR3 nucleotides are TGCAGCGTCCTATGGGCTAGCGGGGGGTCTAATGAGCAGTTCTTC.